This TCR beta chain appears in the sequencing data of a study of T-cell memory formation after mild COVID-19 (dated by TCRdb to about 2021). Notes on the research overall: Most TCR sequence clusters were specific to one of the two donors. Longitudinal TCRalpha and TCRbeta repertoire sequencing tracked T-cell clones expanding and contracting after mild COVID-19 in two donors. The cohort was made up of two young adult volunteers, one female and one male, who were previously healthy.

The instrument was an Illumina NovaSeq 6000. cDNA libraries for TCRalpha and TCRbeta were prepared by 5'RACE using constant-segment primers, with sample barcodes and unique molecular identifiers added. RNA was extracted from every sample with Trizol reagent. Library amplification was performed in two PCR steps, and a second sample barcode and Illumina TruSeq adapters were introduced in the second step. The libraries were sequenced on an Illumina NovaSeq using 2 x 150 bp paired-end reads. In the source study's methods: The reads were demultiplexed and collapsed into UMI-guided consensus sequences using migec v1.2.7. Using mixcr v2.1.11, UMI consensuses were aligned to TRA and TRB V and J templates and then assembled into clonotypes. Clonotypes were classified as expanded or contracted when called significant by both edgeR and NoisET, with noise models trained on biological replicates. For edgeR calls, the cutoffs were a false discovery rate-adjusted p below 0.01 and a log2 fold-change threshold of 1. As an exploratory analysis of dynamics, max-normalized trajectories of the 1000 most abundant clonotypes were examined by PCA with hierarchical clustering. The CD4 or CD8 phenotype of responding clones was assigned using the separately sequenced CD4+ and CD8+ repertoires. TCRdb reanalyzed the raw reads on its own, using fastp at Q25 for trimming and MiXCR for clone calling, and kept in-frame beta chains. Entries that share a CDR3 protein sequence are merged under the most common genes and DNA. The V and J calls were determined by TCRdb, not by the authors. The sample records 400,000 to 550,000 distinct CDR3 sequences, around a quarter of which are singletons. The ten largest clones add up to approximately 13% of the sample.

Ficoll-Paque density gradient centrifugation was used to isolate PBMCs. For this clonotype: No antigen is known for it. One base away there is no much larger clone; base qualities are not given.

Paper-wide results and their limitations: The detection of some responding clones in pre-infection memory suggests that pre-existing cross-reactive memory T cells joined the SARS-CoV-2 response. Contracting CD4+ clones appeared mostly in the CM and EM memory subsets, whereas CD8+ clones were enriched in EMRA. Only two mild cases were covered by the study, and larger cohorts that include severe cases with pre-infection samples were considered necessary. Clones contracting from day 15 to 85 had balanced CD4/CD8 phenotypes, while a second wave expanding from day 15 to 37 was biased towards CD4+. Whether the second-wave clones peaking on day 37 were SARS-CoV-2 specific was not confirmed.

This TCR derives from an adult woman who had mild COVID-19 (a few samples of this study predate the infection). The sample titles of this study are shuffled in the database, so cell type and time point are left out; the donor was told from shared clones. Sequenced: PBMCs or a T cell subset sorted from them (not recorded which).

The DNA sequence reads TGCAGTGCTATCGGGGCTCGAACAGATACGCAGTATTTT. Its translation reads: CSAIGARTDTQYF. The chain is made from TRBV20-1 and TRBJ2-3, with the D call perhaps TRBD1 or TRBD2, as 5 bases match in each case. From a lookup of the germline V gene (reference sequence), CDR1 and CDR2 are DFQATT and SNEGSKA. Its CDR3 holds 13 amino acids, cysteine through phenylalanine. The entry retains the CDR3 DNA only, 39 bases that are in frame from base 1. V is clipped by 4 bases and J by 3 bases, and the sequence between their germline boundaries is 11 bases long.